The rows below give T cell receptor beta chains drawn from one sample of a study of human versus mouse CDR3 diversity and MHC coevolution. Method: immunoSEQ multiplex PCR; TCRdb's copy keeps in-frame clones and lacks some. The sample consists of tens of thousands of clones, approximately 94% of them appearing once. Sequencing input: naive CD4+ T cells from blood. All receptors derive from a person aged 55 to 69 in good health. Both conserved end residues are part of each CDR3. D genes are given only for firm matches.

J gene | D gene | V gene | CDR3 protein
TRBJ2-2 | TRBD2 | TRBV9 | CASSVALAGVSGELFF
TRBJ2-1 | TRBD2 | TRBV7-2 | CASSSWASGRNEQFF
TRBJ1-2 | TRBD1 | TRBV6-4 | CASSPTGGNGYTF
TRBJ2-3 | TRBD2 | TRBV7-2 | CASSPGAGEADTQYF
TRBJ2-3 | - | TRBV19 | CASSLAGRDTDTQYF
TRBJ1-2 | - | TRBV6-5 | CASTTTGGASGGYTF
TRBJ2-1 | TRBD2 | TRBV10-3 | CAISGSGGEQFF
TRBJ1-5 | - | TRBV11-3 | CASSIGSYSNQPQHF
TRBJ2-5 | - | TRBV18 | CASSLPLEQREYQETQYF
TRBJ2-3 | - | TRBV10-1 | CASSESRTSTDTQYF
TRBJ2-2 | - | TRBV6-4 | CASSVGRFAGELFF
TRBJ2-7 | - | TRBV21-1 | CASSKVSGLAARLSPYEQYF
TRBJ2-1 | - | TRBV19 | CASSQGVRRNEQFF